The next 5 T cell receptor beta chains were all read from a single sample in a study of cytomegalovirus exposure and HLA in healthy donors. It was with 60 Vbeta and 13 Jbeta primers that the PCR ran. Repertoires were generated with immunoSEQ multiplex PCR, while TCRdb's copy carries only in-frame clones and drops some. The data contain around 130,000 clones, around 67% of them singletons. Material for sequencing was PBMCs. Source of these receptors: a woman aged 35 to 49 in good health and CMV-seropositive.

This clone was counted once. The chain has TRBV9 and TRBJ2-7, with 10 bases aligning to TRBD1. Per germline, CDR1 SGDLS and CDR2 YYNGEE. CDR3 length equals 17 residues. V was clipped by 3 bases and J by 2 bases; unmatched bases: 11. CDR3 loop: CASSEGLGDRGPYEQYF. As DNA, the CDR3 is TGTGCCAGCAGCGAGGGGTTGGGGGACAGGGGACCCTACGAGCAGTACTTC.

The genes are TRBV7-2 and TRBJ2-5, with TRBD1 identical over 10 bases. The CDR3 sequence is 15 residues long. With 4 bases clipped from V and 5 bases from J, the junction kept 7 bases outside the gene matches. The germline gives CDR1 SGHTA, CDR2 FQGNSA. As DNA, the CDR3 is TGTGCCAGCAGCTGGCTGACAGGGGGCTGGGAGACCCAGTACTTC. Amino acids: CASSWLTGGWETQYF.

V and J are TRBV30 and TRBJ2-7; 7 bases line up with TRBD1. V was clipped by 7 bases and J by 3 bases; unmatched bases: 9. Germline V gene data show CDR1 as GTSNPN and CDR2 as SVGIG (reference sequence). This CDR3 contains 13 residues. This CDR3 is CASNRGIGYEQYF. As DNA, the CDR3 is TGTGCCTCCAACAGGGGAATAGGCTACGAGCAGTACTTC.

V gene TRBV6-6 combines with J gene TRBJ1-2, with D tentatively TRBD1 (6 bases). This CDR3 comprises 12 residues. Per the germline V gene, CDR1 is MNHNY and CDR2 is SVGAGI (reference sequence). V lost 8 bases to trimming and J lost 7 bases, with 14 bases between them. The DNA for the CDR3 is TGTGCCAGCTCTACAGGGAATGCTGGCTACACCTTC. Translated, it gives CASSTGNAGYTF.

Only one count was recorded for this clone. This chain connects TRBV23-1 to TRBJ2-2, with D maybe TRBD2 (8 bases). TRBV23-1 is placed among ORFs of uncertain function. V was clipped by 0 bases and J by 1 base, with 21 bases between them. The CDR3 length is 20 residues. The CDR3: CASSQSGGEGRDRNTGELFF. CDR3 nucleotides: TGCGCCAGCAGTCAATCCGGGGGGGAGGGCCGGGACAGGAACACCGGGGAGCTGTTTTTT.